This TCR beta chain comes out of a study of blood T cell repertoires in COVID-19. Turning to the study itself: COVID-19 samples collected from the United States, Italy and Spain covered acute and convalescent phases.

This clone appeared a few times. TCRdb's copy holds only in-frame clones and misses some; the assay was immunoSEQ multiplex PCR. The sample lists 50,000 to 75,000 clones, almost 90% occurring once. The clonotype originates from a woman in her fifties or sixties with active or convalescent COVID-19. Sequenced sample: peripheral blood.

CDR3 amino acids: CASSHGLAAYEQYF. DNA for the CDR3: TGTGCCAGCAGCCACGGACTAGCGGCTTACGAGCAGTACTTC. This rearrangement joins TRBV3-1 (or the pseudogene TRBV3-2) to TRBJ2-7; TRBD2 aligns across 10 bases. The length of the CDR3 is 14 residues. CDR1 and CDR2 from the germline V gene are LGHDT and YNNKEL (reference sequence). V gave up 3 bases and J gave up 4 bases; unmatched junction bases: 3.